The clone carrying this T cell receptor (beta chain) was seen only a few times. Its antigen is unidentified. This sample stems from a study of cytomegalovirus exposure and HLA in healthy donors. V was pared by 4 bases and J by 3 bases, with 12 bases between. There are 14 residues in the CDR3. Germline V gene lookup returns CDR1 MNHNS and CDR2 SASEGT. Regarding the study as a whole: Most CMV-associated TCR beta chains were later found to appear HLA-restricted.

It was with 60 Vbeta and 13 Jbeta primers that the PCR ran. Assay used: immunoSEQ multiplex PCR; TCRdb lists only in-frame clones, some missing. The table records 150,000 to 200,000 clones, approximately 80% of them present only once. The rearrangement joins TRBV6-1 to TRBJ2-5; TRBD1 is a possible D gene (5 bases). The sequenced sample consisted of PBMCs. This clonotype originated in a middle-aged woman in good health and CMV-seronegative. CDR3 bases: TGTGCCAGCAGTGGCCTTGGGGCAGAAGAGACCCAGTACTTC. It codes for CASSGLGAEETQYF.